The 10 T cell receptor beta chains below all came from one sample that was sequenced in a study of blood T cell repertoires in COVID-19. TCRdb keeps only in-frame clones here, not all; method: immunoSEQ multiplex PCR. The profile shows 130,000 or so clones, about 74% of them singletons. Sequencing was performed on peripheral blood. The receptor source for this set is a man aged 50-59 years with acute or convalescent COVID-19.

This clone has ten or more counts. CDR3 amino acids: CASRLQGVNYGYTF. The CDR3 bases are TGTGCCAGCAGGTTACAGGGGGTCAACTATGGCTACACCTTC. The V call is TRBV6-5, the J call TRBJ1-2; 8 positions agree with TRBD1. CDR3 length equals 14 residues. CDR1 is MNHEY, CDR2 SVGAGI, per germline. The J segment lost 2 bases and the V segment lost 6 bases, leaving 5 bases of the junction unmatched.

This chain joins TRBV7-8 and TRBJ1-3; 7 nucleotides match TRBD1. Germline V gives CDR1 SGHVS, CDR2 FQNEAQ. CDR3 size: 14 residues. Trimming cost V 8 bases and J 3 bases; bases outside gene matches: 7. The CDR3 here is CASGRDRVGNTIYF. The CDR3 coding sequence is TGTGCCAGCGGCCGAGACAGGGTTGGAAACACCATATATTTT.

The gene calls are TRBV7-2 and TRBJ2-1; D not resolved. The CDR3 is 16 amino acids. Germline CDR1 and CDR2: SGHTA and FQGNSA. The V end was cut by 3 bases, the J end by 0 bases, with 12 bases between. The CDR3 nucleotides are TGTGCCAGCAGCTTCGATGGCTTTCGCTCCTACAATGAGCAGTTCTTC. It specifies CASSFDGFRSYNEQFF.

This clone has only a few counts. The chain links TRBV19 to TRBJ2-1, with 10 bases matching TRBD1. J was trimmed by 2 bases and V by 6 bases; bases with no gene match: 4. This CDR3 contains 15 residues. The germline V gene has CDR1 LNHDA and CDR2 SQIVND (reference sequence). The CDR3 DNA is TGTGCCAGTAGAGCGGGACAGGGGACCTACAATGAGCAGTTCTTC. It specifies CASRAGQGTYNEQFF.

The rearrangement links TRBV5-1 to TRBJ1-4; 7 bases line up with TRBD1. CDR3 size: 15 residues. Germline CDR1 is SGHRS and CDR2 is YFSETQ. The trim removed 6 bases at V and 6 bases at J, leaving 11 bases unmatched. Here the CDR3 DNA reads TGCGCCAGCACCGTTGGAGGGGGCTTCGATGAAAAACTGTTTTTT. This encodes CASTVGGGFDEKLFF.

The V call is TRBV5-4, the J call TRBJ1-2; maybe TRBD1 (5 bases). Trimming took off 0 bases at V and 8 bases at J, with 14 bases between the two ends. The CDR3 runs to 14 residues. Germline lookup yields CDR1 SGHNT and CDR2 YYREEE (reference sequence). CDR3 in DNA: TGTGCCAGCAGCTTGGAGCAGGGATTGGGGGGCTACACCTTC. Protein sequence: CASSLEQGLGGYTF.

The chain couples TRBV2 to TRBJ2-5; the match to TRBD2 covers 11 bases. The CDR3 runs to 16 residues. Germline values: CDR1 SNHLY, CDR2 FYNNEI. J lost 2 bases, V lost 5 bases, and 7 bases had no gene match. The CDR3 is CASSRGTSGYQETQYF. In DNA form, the CDR3 reads TGTGCCAGCAGTCGGGGGACTAGCGGATATCAAGAGACCCAGTACTTC.

V gene TRBV24-1 combines with J gene TRBJ2-5; weak D call: TRBD1 (5 bases). Trimming pared 4 bases from V and 0 bases from J, leaving 11 bases between. Germline assignment: CDR1 KGHDR and CDR2 SFDVKD. The CDR3 totals 15 residues. CDR3 sequence (DNA): TGTGCCACCAGTGACACGAGACAGAACCAAGAGACCCAGTACTTC. Encoded protein: CATSDTRQNQETQYF.

The genes are TRBV19 and TRBJ2-1; D is possibly TRBD1 (6 bases). The CDR3 is made up of 14 amino acids. Germline CDR1 and CDR2: LNHDA and SQIVND (reference sequence). The V end lost 3 bases, the J end lost 6 bases, and 12 bases lay between the germline ends. The CDR3 DNA sequence: TGTGCCAGTAGTATCGCAGGGGTTTTCAATGAGCAGTTCTTC. Protein: CASSIAGVFNEQFF.

This clone appeared a few times. The chain is built from TRBV7-9 and TRBJ2-1; 7 nucleotides align to TRBD1. J lost 3 bases, V lost 7 bases, and 9 bases had no gene match. The CDR3 length is 15 residues. Germline CDR1 is SEHNR and CDR2 is FQNEAQ (reference sequence). Written as DNA, the CDR3 is TGTGCCAGCACCAAGGACAGGATCGGCTACAATGAGCAGTTCTTC. Amino acids: CASTKDRIGYNEQFF.